Sequencing of this T cell receptor (beta chain) was carried out in a study of cytomegalovirus exposure and HLA in healthy donors. TCRdb's copy holds only in-frame clones and misses some; the assay was immunoSEQ multiplex PCR. The repertoire holds tens of thousands of clones, with approximately 90% as singletons. Trimming stripped 3 bases from V and 0 bases from J, with 9 bases between. The CDR3 spans 15 residues. Germline V gene lookup returns CDR1 LNHDA and CDR2 SQIVND (reference sequence). The specimen was PBMCs. This TCR was sampled from a woman aged 18-29 years in good health and CMV-seronegative. The chain joins TRBV19 to TRBJ1-5; D unclear. The CDR3 region is CASSMNLNSNQPQHF. CDR3 DNA: TGTGCCAGTAGTATGAACTTAAATAGCAATCAGCCCCAGCATTTT.